One sample yielded the 21 T cell receptor beta chains listed below, sequenced in a study of T-cell memory formation after mild COVID-19. TCRdb fed the 5' RACE reads into MiXCR, producing one record per CDR3 protein. The sample holds around 340,000 distinct CDR3 sequences; 20% to 25% are singletons and the top ten take 12%. The specimen was PBMCs or a T cell subset sorted from them (not recorded which). These receptors were collected from an adult woman who had mild COVID-19 (a few samples of this study predate the infection). Cell type and time point are not known.

The V and J genes are TRBV3-1 and TRBJ2-5, with D perhaps assigned TRBD1 or TRBD2 (8 bases each). The CDR3 runs to 13 residues. Germline CDR1 reads LGHDT; CDR2 reads YNNKEL (reference sequence). V lost 0 bases to trimming and J lost 13 bases, with 15 bases between them. The CDR3 sequence is CASSQEVAGQAYF. CDR3 in DNA: TGTGCCAGCAGCCAAGAGGTAGCGGGACAGGCGTACTTC.

This clonotype was counted between two and nine times. J is TRBJ2-1 and V is TRBV7-8, with TRBD1 matching over 9 bases. This CDR3 is 15 amino acids long. With 4 bases clipped from V and 4 bases from J, the junction kept 5 bases outside the gene matches. CDR1 is SGHVS and CDR2 is FQNEAQ in the germline V gene. CDR3: CASSYVGTGYNEQFF. In nucleotides, the CDR3 is TGTGCCAGCAGCTACGTGGGGACAGGGTACAATGAGCAGTTCTTC.

Points on this clonotype: This likely comes from a read error, as the CDR3 has no conserved phenylalanine or tryptophan at its end. The gene calls are TRBV24-1 and TRBJ2-1; D is ambiguous. Germline CDR1 and CDR2: KGHDR and SFDVKD. The CDR3 runs to 13 residues. V was trimmed by 0 bases and J by 7 bases, leaving 6 bases between them. CDR3 loop: CATSDLPANEQFL. For the CDR3, the DNA is TGTGCCACCAGTGATTTGCCCGCGAATGAGCAGTTCTTA.

This chain links TRBV12-3 or TRBV12-4 with TRBJ2-7; the D gene is possibly TRBD1 (6 bases). The V end lost 0 bases, the J end lost 3 bases, and 12 bases lay between the germline ends. The CDR3 totals 15 residues. CDR3 in DNA: TGTGCCAGCAGTTTAGCACAGGGCGTCATCTACGAGCAGTACTTC. It yields the protein CASSLAQGVIYEQYF.

This clonotype was counted between two and nine times. The rearrangement uses TRBV2 and TRBJ1-3; D gene uncertain. V was clipped by 7 bases and J by 5 bases, with 15 bases between them. CDR3 size: 14 residues. Germline V gives CDR1 SNHLY, CDR2 FYNNEI. DNA for the CDR3: TGTGCCAGCATCACGGCAGACGGGCGAAACACCATATATTTT. Its protein product is CASITADGRNTIYF.

This clonotype was counted between two and nine times. V and J are TRBV18 and TRBJ2-7; perhaps D is TRBD1 or TRBD2 (5 bases each). Between the trimmed V and J ends, which lost 3 bases and 3 bases, there was a span of 15 bases. Per the germline V gene, CDR1 is KGHSH and CDR2 is LQKENI. The CDR3 is 15 residues long. This CDR3 reads CASSPGPARGYEQYF. The CDR3 DNA reads as TGTGCCAGCTCACCGGGGCCGGCGAGGGGCTACGAGCAGTACTTC.

The rearrangement joins TRBV10-3 to TRBJ2-6, with D possibly matching TRBD2 (5 bases). The germline V and J ends were trimmed by 3 bases and 0 bases, with 15 bases remaining between them. CDR3 size: 18 residues. CDR1 is ENHRY and CDR2 is SYGVKD in the germline V gene. The CDR3 DNA sequence: TGTGCCATCAGTGATGAGGGTCCCGATAGCTCTGGGGCCAACGTCCTGACTTTC. Protein product: CAISDEGPDSSGANVLTF.

This rearrangement joins TRBV4-2 to TRBJ2-5, with 8 bases lining up with TRBD1. In germline, CDR1 is LGHNA, CDR2 YNFKEQ. V shed 2 bases, J shed 5 bases, and the junction held 4 bases outside the gene matches. The length of the CDR3 is 14 residues. CDR3 bases: TGTGCCAGCAGCCAATCAGGGGGCGGGGAGACCCAGTACTTC. Protein product: CASSQSGGGETQYF.

This clonotype was found a few times. The chain carries TRBV6-5 and TRBJ1-4, with 9 bases fitting TRBD1. The V segment lost 0 bases and the J segment 8 bases; nucleotides outside the gene matches: 1. The CDR3 has 14 residues. Germline values: CDR1 MNHEY, CDR2 SVGAGI. CDR3 amino acids: CASSYSDRGEKLFF. CDR3 nucleotides: TGTGCCAGCAGTTACTCCGACAGGGGGGAAAAACTGTTTTTT.

This clonotype was seen a few times. V gene TRBV7-9 combines with J gene TRBJ2-7, with D possibly being TRBD2 (5 bases). CDR1 and CDR2 from the germline V gene are SEHNR and FQNEAQ (reference sequence). The CDR3 covers 13 residues. V lost 3 bases, J lost 2 bases, and 8 bases lay in between. The CDR3 reads CASSFASPYEQYF. The CDR3 DNA reads TGTGCCAGCAGCTTCGCTAGCCCCTACGAGCAGTACTTC.

CDR3 sequence: CASSISSGLQETQYF. The CDR3 nucleotides read TGTGCCAGCAGTATATCTAGCGGGCTACAAGAGACCCAGTACTTC. The V gene is TRBV12-3 or TRBV12-4, the J gene TRBJ2-5; 8 bases match TRBD2. The ends lost 5 bases at V and 2 bases at J; junction bases unmatched: 7. The CDR3 covers 15 residues.

This sequence joins TRBV5-6 and TRBJ2-1; D might be TRBD1 or TRBD2, each matching 5 bases. With 0 bases removed from V and 0 bases from J, the gap between germline ends came to 13 bases. Germline values: CDR1 SGHDT, CDR2 YYEEEE. CDR3 length: 17 amino acids. The CDR3 is CASSLAVGAGSYNEQFF. CDR3 in DNA: TGTGCCAGCAGCTTGGCCGTAGGGGCGGGCTCCTACAATGAGCAGTTCTTC. The full variable domain, completed using reference TRBV5-6 and TRBJ2-1, is DAGVTQSPTHLIKTRGQQVTLRCSPKSGHDTVSWYQQALGQGPQFIFQYYEEEERQRGNFPDRFSGHQFPNYSSELNVNALLLGDSALYLCASSLAVGAGSYNEQFFGPGTRLTVL.

The V and J genes are TRBV19 and TRBJ2-1; 7 bases are a match to TRBD1. The germline gives CDR1 LNHDA, CDR2 SQIVND (reference sequence). The CDR3 totals 16 residues. V trimming: 1 base; J trimming: 8 bases; junction bases outside the gene matches: 11. The CDR3 bases are TGTGCCAGTAGTATAGCGAGGGGGCTGGGTAGCGATGAGCAGTTCTTC. Translating it yields CASSIARGLGSDEQFF.

The chain is built from TRBV24-1 and TRBJ1-3; 7 bases match TRBD1. Trimming at V came to 3 bases and at J to 4 bases, leaving 5 bases not matched to a gene. This CDR3 has 15 amino acids. CDR1 is KGHDR, CDR2 SFDVKD, per germline. Here the CDR3 reads CATSDQRDRGNTIYF. The CDR3 region has the DNA TGTGCCACCAGTGATCAACGGGACAGAGGAAACACCATATATTTT.

This clonotype turned up a few times. The rearrangement uses TRBV7-3 and TRBJ2-5; 9 nucleotides line up with TRBD1. The CDR3 runs 15 residues. The ends lost 5 bases at V and 3 bases at J; junction bases unmatched: 7. Germline V CDR1 and CDR2: SGHTA, FQGTGA. CDR3 in amino acids: CASSRNRGPEETQYF. The CDR3 DNA reads TGTGCCAGCAGCCGAAACAGGGGGCCCGAAGAGACCCAGTACTTC. Complete variable domain (other parts from reference TRBV7-3 and TRBJ2-5): GAGVSQTPSNKVTEKGKYVELRCDPISGHTALYWYRQSLGQGPEFLIYFQGTGAADDSGLPNDRFFAVRPEGSVSTLKIQRTERGDSAVYLCASSRNRGPEETQYFGPGTRLLVL.

CDR3 DNA: TGTGCCAGCAGCTTCCGGACAGGGGGCTCAGATACGCAGTATTTT. Its translation is CASSFRTGGSDTQYF. This chain joins TRBV13 and TRBJ2-3; 11 bases line up with TRBD1. The length of the CDR3 is 15 residues. The trim removed 3 bases at V and 4 bases at J, leaving 3 bases unmatched. CDR1 is PRHDT, CDR2 FYEKMQ, per germline (reference sequence).

The CDR3 is CASILGTPSGANVLTF. CDR3 coding DNA: TGTGCCAGCATTCTCGGGACCCCCTCTGGGGCCAACGTCCTGACTTTC. The genes are TRBV12-3 or TRBV12-4 and TRBJ2-6, with D perhaps assigned TRBD1 or TRBD2 (5 bases each). The V gene lost 7 bases and the J gene lost 0 bases, with 13 bases spanning the gap. The CDR3 extends over 16 amino acids.

This clonotype was counted a few times. The V and J genes are TRBV18 and TRBJ1-1, with TRBD1 as a possible D gene (5 bases). Trimming pared 3 bases from V and 3 bases from J, leaving 11 bases between. Germline loops: CDR1 KGHSH, CDR2 LQKENI. The CDR3 is 14 residues long. The CDR3 protein is CASSPQGRDTEAFF. CDR3 in DNA: TGTGCCAGCTCACCTCAGGGCAGGGACACTGAAGCTTTCTTT.

This clonotype was observed a handful of times. V and J are TRBV5-1 and TRBJ1-2; the D gene is possibly TRBD1 (5 bases). CDR1 is SGHRS and CDR2 is YFSETQ in the germline V gene. Trimming shortened V by 4 bases and J by 8 bases, and 24 bases separated the two germline ends. The CDR3 is 16 amino acids. The CDR3 reads CASSPRSTGTSGGYTF. CDR3 coding DNA: TGCGCCAGCAGCCCAAGATCCACAGGAACTTCAGGCGGCTACACCTTC. The full variable domain, rest sourced from reference TRBV5-1 and TRBJ1-2, is KAGVTQTPRYLIKTRGQQVTLSCSPISGHRSVSWYQQTPGQGLQFLFEYFSETQRNKGNFPGRFSGRQFSNSRSEMNVSTLELGDSALYLCASSPRSTGTSGGYTFGSGTRLTVV.

This clonotype turned up a few times. The gene calls are TRBV12-5 and TRBJ1-2; D not resolved. The V end lost 4 bases, the J end lost 3 bases, and 3 bases lay between the germline ends. From germline, CDR1 is LGHNT and CDR2 FRNRAP. The CDR3 sequence is 11 residues long. The CDR3 protein is CASGSDYGYTF. DNA of the CDR3: TGTGCTAGTGGTTCCGACTATGGCTACACCTTC.

The chain employs TRBV30 and TRBJ2-1; possibly TRBD2 for D (5 bases). The CDR3 runs to 12 residues. Germline V lookup: CDR1 GTSNPN, CDR2 SVGIG (reference sequence). V lost 0 bases to trimming and J lost 7 bases, with 7 bases between them. The chain's CDR3 is CAWSVRGNEQFF. The CDR3 DNA reads as TGTGCCTGGAGTGTACGGGGTAATGAGCAGTTCTTC.